Listed below are T cell receptor beta chains from one sample, sequenced in a study of Ad26.COV2.S vaccination and SARS-CoV-2 variants. Profiled with immunoSEQ multiplex PCR; TCRdb holds only in-frame clones, not every one. The data hold about 320,000 clones, with about 90% observed a single time. The starting material was peripheral blood, obtained in a trial of Ad26.COV2.S vaccine versus placebo. Receptor source: a person between 18 and 65 years old who received the Ad26.COV2.S COVID-19 vaccine or a placebo. Both conserved end residues are part of each CDR3. The order of the fields is J gene, clone size, V gene, D gene, CDR3 protein, CDR3 DNA. The D gene is left open where the match is weak. Rows may omit the clone size; those that give it use once, few, many or a size class.

j_gene: TRBJ1-5; abundance: .; v_gene: TRBV7-9; d_gene: .; CDR3aa: CASSYTTGAGDQPQHF; CDR3nt: TGTGCCAGCAGTTACACTACGGGCGCAGGGGATCAGCCCCAGCATTTT
j_gene: TRBJ1-2; abundance: .; v_gene: TRBV6-2/TRBV6-3; d_gene: TRBD1; CDR3aa: CASSYLGQGKGGYTF; CDR3nt: TGTGCCAGCAGTTACCTAGGACAGGGGAAAGGCGGCTACACCTTC
j_gene: TRBJ1-3; abundance: .; v_gene: TRBV6-6; d_gene: TRBD1; CDR3aa: CATRQGSGNTIYF; CDR3nt: TGTGCCACGCGACAGGGATCTGGAAACACCATATATTTT
j_gene: TRBJ2-1; abundance: .; v_gene: TRBV15; d_gene: TRBD1; CDR3aa: CATSLERTGYNEQFF; CDR3nt: TGTGCCACCAGCCTAGAGCGGACAGGGTACAATGAGCAGTTCTTC
j_gene: TRBJ2-1; abundance: .; v_gene: TRBV5-1; d_gene: TRBD1; CDR3aa: CASSRLSQDPWTNRGPNEQFF; CDR3nt: TGCGCCAGCAGCCGACTGTCCCAGGACCCTTGGACGAACAGGGGACCCAATGAGCAGTTCTTC
j_gene: TRBJ2-3; abundance: .; v_gene: TRBV9; d_gene: .; CDR3aa: CASTRPGLRNFQYF; CDR3nt: TGTGCCAGCACCCGGCCGGGCCTCAGAAATTTTCAGTATTTT
j_gene: TRBJ1-3; abundance: once; v_gene: TRBV18; d_gene: .; CDR3aa: CASSRAGAFLSGNTIYF; CDR3nt: TGTGCCAGCTCTCGGGCAGGGGCCTTTCTCTCTGGAAACACCATATATTTT
j_gene: TRBJ1-2; abundance: .; v_gene: TRBV4-3; d_gene: .; CDR3aa: CASSQGRSFYGYTF; CDR3nt: TGCGCCAGCAGCCAAGGACGGTCCTTCTATGGCTACACCTTC
j_gene: TRBJ1-4; abundance: once; v_gene: TRBV3-1/TRBV3-2; d_gene: .; CDR3aa: CASSQANEKLFF; CDR3nt: TGTGCCAGCAGCCAAGCTAATGAAAAACTGTTTTTT
j_gene: TRBJ1-4; abundance: .; v_gene: TRBV5-1; d_gene: TRBD1; CDR3aa: CASSFSGHGAGGREKLFF; CDR3nt: TGCGCCAGCAGCTTTTCAGGCCACGGGGCAGGGGGCCGGGAAAAACTGTTTTTT
j_gene: TRBJ1-2; abundance: .; v_gene: TRBV6-5; d_gene: .; CDR3aa: CASSYGLDGSYGYTF; CDR3nt: TGTGCCAGCAGTTACGGACTTGATGGAAGCTATGGCTACACCTTC
j_gene: TRBJ2-3; abundance: .; v_gene: TRBV7-2; d_gene: .; CDR3aa: CASSLAWQRDTQYF; CDR3nt: TGTGCCAGCAGCTTAGCGTGGCAGCGGGATACGCAGTATTTT
j_gene: TRBJ2-1; abundance: once; v_gene: TRBV28; d_gene: TRBD2; CDR3aa: CASSFPQREAQFF; CDR3nt: TGTGCCAGCAGCTTCCCCCAGCGGGAGGCCCAGTTCTTC
j_gene: TRBJ1-1; abundance: .; v_gene: TRBV29-1; d_gene: .; CDR3aa: CSVVGESIREAFF; CDR3nt: TGCAGCGTTGTCGGGGAATCGATTCGGGAAGCTTTCTTT
j_gene: TRBJ1-1; abundance: .; v_gene: TRBV16; d_gene: .; CDR3aa: CASKTGNTEAFF; CDR3nt: TGTGCCAGCAAGACGGGGAACACTGAAGCTTTCTTT
j_gene: TRBJ2-1; abundance: .; v_gene: TRBV7-2; d_gene: TRBD2; CDR3aa: CASSLEAAGGGNEQFF; CDR3nt: TGTGCCAGCAGCTTAGAGGCGGCGGGGGGAGGGAATGAGCAGTTCTTC
j_gene: TRBJ1-1; abundance: once; v_gene: TRBV12-3/TRBV12-4; d_gene: .; CDR3aa: CASQEMNTEAFF; CDR3nt: TGTGCCAGCCAGGAAATGAACACTGAAGCTTTCTTT
j_gene: TRBJ2-1; abundance: .; v_gene: TRBV4-3; d_gene: TRBD1; CDR3aa: CASSQDWLRNRGDEQFF; CDR3nt: TGCGCCAGCAGCCAAGACTGGTTGAGGAACAGGGGGGATGAGCAGTTCTTC
j_gene: TRBJ2-3; abundance: .; v_gene: TRBV20-1; d_gene: TRBD2; CDR3aa: CSASVDSGDFTDTQYF; CDR3nt: TGCAGTGCTAGTGTGGATAGCGGGGACTTCACAGATACGCAGTATTTT
j_gene: TRBJ1-4; abundance: .; v_gene: TRBV30; d_gene: .; CDR3aa: CAWSRPYGNEKLFF; CDR3nt: TGTGCCTGGAGTCGTCCGTACGGGAATGAAAAACTGTTTTTT
j_gene: TRBJ1-2; abundance: .; v_gene: TRBV5-1; d_gene: .; CDR3aa: CPLKWPLTF; CDR3nt: TGCCCATTAAAATGGCCGCTTACCTTC
j_gene: TRBJ1-1; abundance: .; v_gene: TRBV2; d_gene: .; CDR3aa: CASINTLNTEAFF; CDR3nt: TGTGCCAGCATAAACACTTTGAACACTGAAGCTTTCTTT
j_gene: TRBJ1-1; abundance: .; v_gene: TRBV5-4; d_gene: .; CDR3aa: CASSFARTEAFF; CDR3nt: TGTGCCAGCAGCTTCGCGCGCACTGAAGCTTTCTTT
j_gene: TRBJ2-1; abundance: .; v_gene: TRBV7-9; d_gene: .; CDR3aa: CASSLGLTYNEQFF; CDR3nt: TGTGCCAGCAGCTTAGGACTAACCTACAATGAGCAGTTCTTC
j_gene: TRBJ1-1; abundance: .; v_gene: TRBV27; d_gene: .; CDR3aa: CASGVEPWGLGEAFF; CDR3nt: TGTGCCAGCGGCGTTGAACCGTGGGGTTTAGGTGAAGCTTTCTTT
j_gene: TRBJ1-6; abundance: few; v_gene: TRBV27; d_gene: TRBD1; CDR3aa: CASTPGQGTPRPLHF; CDR3nt: TGTGCCAGCACCCCGGGACAGGGAACTCCGCGTCCCCTCCACTTT
j_gene: TRBJ1-1; abundance: .; v_gene: TRBV4-1; d_gene: .; CDR3aa: CASSPNPDIEAFF; CDR3nt: TGCGCCAGCAGCCCCAACCCCGACATTGAAGCTTTCTTT
j_gene: TRBJ1-2; abundance: .; v_gene: TRBV19; d_gene: .; CDR3aa: CASSTLRDPSGYGYTF; CDR3nt: TGTGCCAGTAGTACCCTCCGCGACCCGTCCGGCTATGGCTACACCTTC
j_gene: TRBJ1-1; abundance: .; v_gene: TRBV7-3; d_gene: .; CDR3aa: CASSFFYGEAMNTEAFF; CDR3nt: TGTGCCAGCAGCTTCTTTTATGGGGAGGCAATGAACACTGAAGCTTTCTTT